This T cell receptor (beta chain) appears in the sequencing data of a study of T cell responses to AZD1222 COVID-19 vaccine. Regarding the study as a whole: Spike-specific TCR breadth and depth both grew after two AZD1222 doses. Among those given AZD1222, only five to seven were seropositive at baseline.

A note on this clone: Its antigen is not known.

The assay was immunoSEQ multiplex PCR, and TCRdb's table has in-frame clones only and misses some. The sample gives more than 55,000 clones, about 80% of which show up once; roughly 3.5% is in the top ten. This receptor was taken from an adult who received the AZD1222 COVID-19 vaccine. The sample here was peripheral blood, taken 28 days after the second AZD1222 dose.

The CDR3: CASSLLQGMNTDTQYF. The CDR3 DNA sequence: TGTGCCAGCAGCCTTCTACAGGGGATGAACACAGATACGCAGTATTTT. V gene TRBV11-2 combines with J gene TRBJ2-3; 7 bases are a match to TRBD1. V lost 5 bases to trimming and J lost 2 bases; unmatched junction nucleotides: 10. CDR1 and CDR2 (germline): SGHAT, FQNNGV. CDR3 size: 16 residues.